This is a list of T cell receptor beta chains from one sample in a study of T cell repertoires in cytomegalovirus infection. TCRdb processed the reads anew with MiXCR; each CDR3 protein has one entry. The sample lists some 220,000 distinct CDR3 sequences, roughly 6.5% occurring once. Material: PBMCs. The receptors here all came from a human donor in good health (CMV status not recorded). Some clones in this sample may be carry-over from other donors' samples. CDR3s include the opening cysteine and the closing phenylalanine or tryptophan. Fields, in order: V gene, D gene, clone size, J gene, CDR3 DNA, CDR3 protein. D genes are given only for firm matches. For some rows the clone size is stated as once, few or many, or as a class when expanded; others skip it.

>TRBV7-9|-|many|TRBJ2-4
TGTGCCAGCAGCACGGGGTCCGGCCATAAAAACATTCAGTACTTC
CASSTGSGHKNIQYF
>TRBV6-1|-|many|TRBJ2-6
TGTGCCAGCAGTGCACACAGCTCTGGGGCCAACGTCCTGACTTTC
CASSAHSSGANVLTF
>TRBV29-1|-|-|TRBJ2-5
TGCAGCGTAGTTAGGTTGGAATGGCCCCAAGAGACCCAGTACTTC
CSVVRLEWPQETQYF
>TRBV20-1|-|many|TRBJ1-6
TGCAGTGCTACCCTGACAGAGAGCTCCTATAATTCACCCCTCCACTTT
CSATLTESSYNSPLHF
>TRBV12-3/TRBV12-4|-|many|TRBJ2-5
TGTGCCATTGAGAGTGGAGGACTGGGGGAGACCCAGTACTTC
CAIESGGLGETQYF
>TRBV28|-|many|TRBJ2-5
TGTGCCAGCAGCCCACCTCCACAGCCATCTCCCCCCCAGTACTTC
CASSPPPQPSPPQYF
>TRBV14|-|many|TRBJ2-3
TGTGCCAGCAGCCAGGGGACAAGAAACACAGATACGCAGTATTTT
CASSQGTRNTDTQYF
>TRBV4-2|-|many|TRBJ2-2
TGTGCCAGCAGCCAAGTCGACACGAACACCGGGGAGCTGTTTTTT
CASSQVDTNTGELFF
>TRBV27|-|many|TRBJ1-1
TGTGCCAGCATTCCACTCTTGGGGAACACTGAAGCTTTCTTT
CASIPLLGNTEAFF
>TRBV5-5|-|many|TRBJ1-2
TGTGCCAGCAGCTGGAGAACTATGGACGATACGTTTTATGGCTACACCTTC
CASSWRTMDDTFYGYTF
>TRBV7-2|TRBD2|many|TRBJ2-2
TGTGCCAGCAGCTTACTAGCGGGGGGGCCTGCCGGGGAGCTGTTTTTT
CASSLLAGGPAGELFF
>TRBV29-1|-|many|TRBJ1-6
TGCAGCGTTGACTCAGGGGTTGGGACACCCCTCCACTTT
CSVDSGVGTPLHF
>TRBV28|-|few|TRBJ1-2
TGTGCCAGCAGGGAGGTAGCTAACTATGGCTACACCTTC
CASREVANYGYTF
>TRBV20-1|-|many|TRBJ1-3
TGCAGTGCTAGTAGGGCTGTCAGCCCTGGAAACACCATATATTTT
CSASRAVSPGNTIYF
>TRBV2|-|-|TRBJ2-5
TGTGCCACCCTGGGGGACAAGACCCAGTACTTC
CATLGDKTQYF
>TRBV7-2|TRBD2|many|TRBJ2-7
TGTGCCAGCAGCTTTCTCGAAAGCGGGGGGCTAGTGCCTTCCTACGAGCAGTACTTC
CASSFLESGGLVPSYEQYF
>TRBV7-9|TRBD1|many|TRBJ1-1
TGTGCCAGCAGCTTCCTAGACAGGGGTATGAACACTGAAGCTTTCTTT
CASSFLDRGMNTEAFF
>TRBV7-2|-|many|TRBJ2-5
TGTGCCAGCAGCCCATATAAAGGGCAGGTGACCCAGTACTTC
CASSPYKGQVTQYF
>TRBV29-1|TRBD1|many|TRBJ1-1
TGCAGCGTGCCGGGACAGGGCACTGAAGCTTTCTTT
CSVPGQGTEAFF
>TRBV30|TRBD1|few|TRBJ1-5
TGTGCCTGGAGGGACAGGGGAAGCAATCAGCCCCAGCATTTT
CAWRDRGSNQPQHF
>TRBV12-3/TRBV12-4|-|many|TRBJ1-2
TGTGCCAGCAGTGAGACAGGACCTAGAATCTATGGCTACACCTTC
CASSETGPRIYGYTF
>TRBV29-1|-|many|TRBJ1-2
TGCAGCGTTGAAGTTGTAAGGACCGACGGTCACGGGGATGGCTACACCTTC
CSVEVVRTDGHGDGYTF
>TRBV7-2|-|many|TRBJ2-3
TGTGCCAGCAGCGAGGGGGGGACTCCCCGGAGCATAGATACGCAGTATTTT
CASSEGGTPRSIDTQYF
>TRBV7-8|-|many|TRBJ2-2
TGTGCCAGCAGCTTACTGCTGAACACCGGGGAGCTGTTTTTT
CASSLLLNTGELFF
>TRBV10-1|-|few|TRBJ2-2
TGCGCCAGCAGTGGGGGTAAAGGGTCGTACACCGGGGAGCTGTTTTTT
CASSGGKGSYTGELFF
>TRBV4-3|-|many|TRBJ1-1
TGCGCCAGCAGCCAAGTGGGGTACAGGGAAGAGCGCACTGAAGCTTTCTTT
CASSQVGYREERTEAFF
>TRBV24-1|TRBD1|few|TRBJ1-2
TGTGCCACCAGTGATCCGAGGACAGGGAATGGCTACACCTTC
CATSDPRTGNGYTF
>TRBV28|-|many|TRBJ1-1
TGTGCCAGCAGTTCCCCCCGGGGTCGGCAGGACACTGAAGCTTTCTTT
CASSSPRGRQDTEAFF
>TRBV20-1|TRBD1|many|TRBJ2-7
TGCAGTGCTAGTGACAGGGAAACTAACTACGAGCAGTACTTC
CSASDRETNYEQYF
>TRBV20-1|TRBD2|many|TRBJ2-3
TGCAGTGCTAGAGATGTGGAACTAGCGGGGGATACGCAGTATTTT
CSARDVELAGDTQYF
>TRBV30|-|many|TRBJ2-1
TGTGCCTGGATGGACGGGGGAGTCGATGAGCAGTTCTTC
CAWMDGGVDEQFF
>TRBV9|TRBD2|few|TRBJ2-5
TGTGCCAGCAGCGTAGATCCTAGCGGGGGGTCCCAAGAGACCCAGTACTTC
CASSVDPSGGSQETQYF
>TRBV20-1|-|few|TRBJ2-6
TGCAGTGCTACCCACAGCTCTGGGGCCAACGTCCTGACTTTC
CSATHSSGANVLTF
>TRBV4-2|-|many|TRBJ2-2
TGTGCCAGCAGCCATTCCGGGGGAAACACCGGGGAGCTGTTTTTT
CASSHSGGNTGELFF
>TRBV18|-|few|TRBJ2-3
TGTGCCAGCTCACCGAACCGCAGGGGAGTCACAGATACGCAGTATTTT
CASSPNRRGVTDTQYF
>TRBV20-1|-|many|TRBJ2-1
TGCAGTGGGACCCGGGACCCATACAATGAGCAGTTCTTC
CSGTRDPYNEQFF